The clone carrying this T cell receptor beta chain appeared a few times. No antigen is known for it. This entry is derived from a study of response to subunit inactivated influenza vaccine. Study-level points and caveats: Only a handful of new T cells, the authors suggested, are recruited with each seasonal influenza vaccination.

Germline-derived CDR1 and CDR2 are MDHEN and SYDVKM. V shed 6 bases, J shed 2 bases, and the junction held 9 bases outside the gene matches. This CDR3 is built from 16 residues. TCRdb re-called the RT-PCR reads with MiXCR, one entry per CDR3 protein. The sample includes 600,000 to 850,000 distinct CDR3 sequences, around 13% of them seen just once. This receptor was taken from a man aged 50-59 years who received an inactivated influenza vaccine. The sample in question was PBMCs from blood, obtained about 14 days before vaccination. This chain joins TRBV28 and TRBJ2-3; the match to TRBD1 covers 9 bases. The CDR3 region is CASSSRGDRDTDTQYF. The CDR3 nucleotides read TGTGCCAGCAGCTCCCGGGGGGACAGGGACACAGATACGCAGTATTTT.